This is a list of T cell receptor beta chains from one sample in a study of blood T cell repertoires in COVID-19. Data came from immunoSEQ multiplex PCR; TCRdb stores just in-frame clones and leaves some out. The sample shows around 220,000 clones, about four fifths of them seen only once. Sequencing was carried out using PBMCs or T cells enriched from blood (not recorded which). All receptors come from a woman in her forties who had recovered from COVID-19. CDR3s include the opening cysteine and the closing phenylalanine or tryptophan.

v_gene	j_gene	len	CDR3aa
TRBV19	TRBJ1-5	13	CASSIYRGRPQHF
TRBV5-1	TRBJ1-5	13	CASSLEPNQPQHF
TRBV7-8	TRBJ2-1	17	CASSLGPGTGRSNEQFF
TRBV2	TRBJ2-5	13	CASSWVRTGTQYF
TRBV29-1	TRBJ1-6	13	CSVGTARDSPLHF
TRBV9	TRBJ2-3	16	CASSARLAGRKDTQYF
TRBV28	TRBJ2-7	16	CASSPPPTGFAHEQYF
TRBV27	TRBJ1-2	16	CASSSYGTGMNYGYTF
TRBV7-8	TRBJ1-6	18	CASSRSGQGYSYNSPLHF
TRBV19	TRBJ1-2	15	CASTLNRRSDYGYTF
TRBV4-3	TRBJ2-1	16	CASKTTLAGVANEQFF
TRBV5-1	TRBJ2-1	15	CASSLELAGYNEQFF
TRBV5-1	TRBJ2-3	15	CASSLSGDSTDTQYF
TRBV4-3	TRBJ1-2	16	CASSQDRSQGNYGYTF
TRBV4-3	TRBJ2-3	15	CASSQVRGSTDTQYF
TRBV9	TRBJ2-2	13	CASSVELRSELFF
TRBV19	TRBJ2-2	14	CASSASTVTGELFF
TRBV27	TRBJ1-1	18	CASKLNRDRGTMNTEAFF
TRBV7-7	TRBJ1-4	15	CASSRGTGTNEKLFF
TRBV2	TRBJ2-1	11	CASSYFSEQFF
TRBV11-3	TRBJ2-1	19	CASSFQTSGRSLGRNEQFF
TRBV7-2	TRBJ2-1	17	CASSLAGLAGVLNEQFF
TRBV2	TRBJ2-7	11	CASSGRYEQYF
TRBV25-1	TRBJ1-2	16	CASSPPGRQGAHGYTF
TRBV28	TRBJ2-1	16	CASSLDSGRIDNEQFF
TRBV30	TRBJ2-3	14	CAWSAQGFSDTQYF
TRBV6-4	TRBJ1-1	18	CASSDPRGQIPMNTEAFF
TRBV16	TRBJ1-4	15	CASSQQTVGNEKLFF
TRBV27	TRBJ2-4	12	CASATGGHIQYF
TRBV5-4	TRBJ1-1	11	CASSSQGEAFF
TRBV18	TRBJ1-5	17	CASSPLPLTGLNQPQHF
TRBV9	TRBJ2-3	16	CASSPPSGGSTDTQYF
TRBV14	TRBJ2-3	17	CASSQDLGAQLPNTQYF
TRBV7-3	TRBJ2-3	13	CASSSSSTDTQYF
TRBV6-2/TRBV6-3	TRBJ1-2	13	CASSSGQNYGYTF
TRBV7-9	TRBJ1-4	17	CASSPWAKGAGGEKLFF
TRBV6-5	TRBJ1-4	14	CATSFQVREEKLFF
TRBV10-1	TRBJ1-1	13	CASSSNMNTEAFF
TRBV15	TRBJ1-3	15	CATSYYRGAGNTIYF
TRBV5-1	TRBJ2-1	14	CASSLKDRGNEQFF
TRBV2	TRBJ1-2	13	CASSDDRGYGYTF
TRBV5-4	TRBJ1-2	15	CASSKEIDRFEGYTF
TRBV5-1	TRBJ2-6	16	CASRGAGASGANVLTF
TRBV19	TRBJ1-1	13	CASSWGESTEAFF
TRBV11-2	TRBJ1-4	16	CASSSGTGISNEKLFF
TRBV28	TRBJ2-5	14	CASSLTGERETQYF
TRBV19	TRBJ2-5	15	CASSTGTGWRETQYF
TRBV5-1	TRBJ2-3	17	CASSLALAAGATDTQYF
TRBV6-5	TRBJ1-2	16	CASSYSPAQGRYGYTF
TRBV10-1	TRBJ2-1	14	CASSRQISYNEQFF
TRBV19	TRBJ1-2	15	CASSNPGQGAYGYTF
TRBV18	TRBJ1-2	14	CASSPARALYGYTF
TRBV18	TRBJ2-1	14	CASSLPQQGNEQFF
TRBV18	TRBJ1-1	14	CASSPGTGGTEAFF
TRBV10-2	TRBJ2-3	16	CASSVGGAGPADTQYF
TRBV19	TRBJ2-1	13	CASRGTGADEQFF
TRBV2	TRBJ1-1	13	CASTRGLNTEAFF
TRBV6-1	TRBJ1-5	17	CASSEGVLDGGNQPQHF
TRBV12-3/TRBV12-4	TRBJ1-3	13	CASTRDSGNTIYF